Sequencing of this T cell receptor beta chain was carried out in a study of cytomegalovirus exposure and HLA in healthy donors. Notes on the study in general: The study found most TCR sequences rare, yet found some public TCRs in many donors.

This clone was observed a few times. The antigen remains unidentified. This CDR3 comprises 13 residues. Looked up from germline, CDR1 is SGHDN and CDR2 is FVKESK. The V and J ends lost 0 bases and 6 bases respectively, with 8 bases between them. With 60 Vbeta and 13 Jbeta primers, the PCR was carried out. Measured with immunoSEQ multiplex PCR; TCRdb has only the in-frame clones, and not every one. The sample lists about 230,000 clones, around 80% seen once, with roughly 0.45% in the top ten. The rearrangement uses TRBV14 and TRBJ1-2; D uncertain. The specimen sequenced was PBMCs. The sequence was collected from a boy aged 10-17 years in good health and CMV-seronegative. This CDR3 is CASSQDRQDGYTF. The CDR3 DNA follows: TGTGCCAGCAGCCAAGATCGTCAGGATGGCTACACCTTC. The full variable domain, rest sourced from reference TRBV14 and TRBJ1-2, is EAGVTQFPSHSVIEKGQTVTLRCDPISGHDNLYWYRRVMGKEIKFLLHFVKESKQDESGMPNNRFLAERTGGTYSTLKVQPAELEDSGVYFCASSQDRQDGYTFGSGTRLTVV.